A selection of T cell receptor beta chains follows, all from one sample in a study of OX40 agonist ivuxolimab in advanced cancers. The data were produced by immunoSEQ multiplex PCR, yet TCRdb's version contains in-frame clones alone and is incomplete. The sample holds tens of thousands of clones, roughly nine tenths seen once. Sequencing was performed on CD4+ or CD8+ T cells sorted from blood, taken in a trial of the OX40 agonist ivuxolimab. All receptors come from an adult with an advanced solid tumor such as melanoma, head and neck, liver or kidney cancer. Both conserved end residues are part of each CDR3. Each record gives: V gene, clone size, D gene, J gene, CDR3 DNA, CDR3 protein. A D gene is named only where the DNA matches it firmly. A clone size is listed for some rows: how often the clone was seen (once, few, many), or a class if it is expanded.

TRBV5-6	.	TRBD2	TRBJ2-3	TGTGCCAGCAGCCCACTAGCGGGGAACACAGATACGCAGTATTTT	CASSPLAGNTDTQYF
TRBV9	.	.	TRBJ2-5	TGTGCCAGCAGCGTAGGAGGAGGGAGAGAGACCCAGTACTTC	CASSVGGGRETQYF
TRBV29-1	.	.	TRBJ1-1	TGCAGCGGCTCTTTGAGGGTAGAGAACACTGAAGCTTTCTTT	CSGSLRVENTEAFF
TRBV29-1	.	.	TRBJ1-1	TGCAGCGTTGATAGGGGAACCACTGAAGCTTTCTTT	CSVDRGTTEAFF
TRBV28	.	.	TRBJ1-2	TGTGCCAGCAGTCTGGCCTACACCGTCACTAACTATGGCTACACCTTC	CASSLAYTVTNYGYTF
TRBV27	.	.	TRBJ1-4	TGTGCCAGCAGACCACCGGACACCCAAAAACTGTTTTTT	CASRPPDTQKLFF
TRBV9	.	.	TRBJ1-1	TGTGCCAGCAGCTCTCGTCGGCAGGGTATAGTCACTGAAGCTTTCTTT	CASSSRRQGIVTEAFF
TRBV18	.	TRBD1	TRBJ2-6	TGTGCCAGCTCACCACGGGCACAGGGGTCCGGGGCCAACGTCCTGACTTTC	CASSPRAQGSGANVLTF
TRBV9	.	TRBD1	TRBJ1-3	TGTGCCAGCAGCGCGCAGACAGGGTACGGCGGAAACACCATATATTTT	CASSAQTGYGGNTIYF
TRBV5-4	.	.	TRBJ2-3	TGTGCCAGCAGCTCCCAGCGGAGGGATTTCACAGATACGCAGTATTTT	CASSSQRRDFTDTQYF
TRBV5-1	.	TRBD1	TRBJ2-7	TGCGCCAGCAGCTTGGCCGGGACAGGGGCCGGGCAGTACTTC	CASSLAGTGAGQYF
TRBV11-2	.	.	TRBJ2-7	TGTGCCAGCAGCTTAGTCTTAGGCGCCGAACCCTACGAGCAGTACTTC	CASSLVLGAEPYEQYF
TRBV18	.	.	TRBJ2-7	TGTGCCAGCTCACCCCAGGGAGGTCCTGGAGAGCAGTACTTC	CASSPQGGPGEQYF
TRBV19	.	.	TRBJ2-2	TGTGCCAGTAGAATCGGGCGGGCGAACACCGGGGAGCTGTTTTTT	CASRIGRANTGELFF
TRBV19	few	TRBD1	TRBJ1-5	TGTGCCAGTAGTATCGGCAGGGGGATGCAGCCCCAGCATTTT	CASSIGRGMQPQHF